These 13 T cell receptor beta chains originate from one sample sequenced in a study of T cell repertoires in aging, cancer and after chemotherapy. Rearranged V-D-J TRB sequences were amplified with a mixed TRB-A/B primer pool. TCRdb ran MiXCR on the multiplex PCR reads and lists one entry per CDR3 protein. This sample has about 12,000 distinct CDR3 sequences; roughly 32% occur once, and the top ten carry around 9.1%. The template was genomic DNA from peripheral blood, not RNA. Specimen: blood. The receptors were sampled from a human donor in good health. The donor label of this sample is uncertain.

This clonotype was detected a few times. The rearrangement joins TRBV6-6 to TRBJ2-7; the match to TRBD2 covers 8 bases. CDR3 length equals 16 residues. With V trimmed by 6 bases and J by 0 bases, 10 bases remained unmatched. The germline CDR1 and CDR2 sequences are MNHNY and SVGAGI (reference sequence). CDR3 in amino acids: CASRPPSSGSSYEQYF. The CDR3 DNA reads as TGTGCCAGCAGACCCCCCTCGAGCGGGAGCTCCTACGAGCAGTACTTC.

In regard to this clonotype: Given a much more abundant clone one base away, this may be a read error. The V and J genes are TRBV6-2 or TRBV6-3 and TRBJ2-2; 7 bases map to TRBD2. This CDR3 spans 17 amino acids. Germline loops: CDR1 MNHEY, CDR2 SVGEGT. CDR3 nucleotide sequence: TGTGCCAGCAGATCGCCCATTGGGAGGGAGAACACCGGGGAGCTGCTTTTT. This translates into CASRSPIGRENTGELLF.

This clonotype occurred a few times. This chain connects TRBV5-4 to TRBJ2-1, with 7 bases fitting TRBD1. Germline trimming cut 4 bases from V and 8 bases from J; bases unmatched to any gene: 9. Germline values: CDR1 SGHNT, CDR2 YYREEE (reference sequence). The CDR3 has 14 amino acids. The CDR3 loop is CASSLGQADHEQFF. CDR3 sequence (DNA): TGTGCCAGCAGCCTCGGACAGGCCGACCATGAGCAGTTCTTC.

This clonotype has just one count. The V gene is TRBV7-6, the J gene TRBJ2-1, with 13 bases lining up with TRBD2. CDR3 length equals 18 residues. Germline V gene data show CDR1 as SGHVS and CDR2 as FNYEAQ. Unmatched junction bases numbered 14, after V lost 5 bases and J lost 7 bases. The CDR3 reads CASSTLPGTSGVGNEQFF. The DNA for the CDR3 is TGTGCCAGCAGCACGTTGCCCGGGACTAGCGGGGTGGGTAATGAGCAGTTCTTC.

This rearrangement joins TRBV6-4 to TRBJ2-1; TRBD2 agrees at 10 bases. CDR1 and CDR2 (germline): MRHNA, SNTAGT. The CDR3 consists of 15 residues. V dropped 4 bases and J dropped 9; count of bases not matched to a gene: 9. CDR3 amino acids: CASSAPGLALIEQFF. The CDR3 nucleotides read TGTGCCAGCAGTGCACCGGGACTAGCGTTGATTGAGCAGTTCTTC.

The CDR3 loop reads CASSAAPSGVRYGYTF. Here the CDR3 DNA reads TGTGCCAGCAGTGCCGCTCCTTCGGGAGTTCGGTATGGCTACACCTTC. The chain employs TRBV27 and TRBJ1-2; D is unresolved. Germline CDR1 and CDR2: MNHEY and SMNVEV (reference sequence). The V gene lost 5 bases and the J gene lost 5 bases, with 21 bases spanning the gap. The CDR3 covers 16 residues.

The CDR3 DNA sequence: TGTGCCACCAGTCTAGGGCCACCCGGGGAGCTGTTTTTT. It is translated as CATSLGPPGELFF. This rearrangement joins TRBV24-1 to TRBJ2-2; D unresolved. Germline V gives CDR1 KGHDR, CDR2 SFDVKD. Trimming shortened V by 6 bases and J by 6 bases, and 10 bases separated the two germline ends. The CDR3 extends over 13 amino acids.

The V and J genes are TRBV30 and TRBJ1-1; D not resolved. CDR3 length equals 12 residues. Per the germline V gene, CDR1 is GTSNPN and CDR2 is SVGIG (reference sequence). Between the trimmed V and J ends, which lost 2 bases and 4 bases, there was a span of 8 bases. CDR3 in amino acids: CAWSWGGTEAFF. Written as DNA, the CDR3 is TGTGCCTGGAGTTGGGGTGGCACTGAAGCTTTCTTT. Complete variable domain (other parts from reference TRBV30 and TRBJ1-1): SQTIHQWPATLVQPVGSPLSLECTVEGTSNPNLYWYRQAAGRGLQLLFYSVGIGQISSEVPQNLSASRPQDRQFILSSKKLLLSDSGFYLCAWSWGGTEAFFGQGTRLTVV.

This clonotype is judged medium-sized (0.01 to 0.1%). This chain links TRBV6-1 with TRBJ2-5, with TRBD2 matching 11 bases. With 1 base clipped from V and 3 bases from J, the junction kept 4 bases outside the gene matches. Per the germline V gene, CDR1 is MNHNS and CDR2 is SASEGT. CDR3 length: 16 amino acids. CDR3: CASSEVIAGGEETQYF. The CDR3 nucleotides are TGTGCCAGCAGTGAAGTAATAGCGGGGGGGGAAGAGACCCAGTACTTC.

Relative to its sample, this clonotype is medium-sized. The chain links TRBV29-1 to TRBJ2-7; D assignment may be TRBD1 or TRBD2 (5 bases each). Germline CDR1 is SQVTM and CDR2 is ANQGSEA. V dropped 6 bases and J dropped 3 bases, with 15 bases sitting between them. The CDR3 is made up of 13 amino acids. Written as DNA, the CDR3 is TGCAGCGTCGCCCGGGACCCTGGCTACGAGCAGTACTTC. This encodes CSVARDPGYEQYF.

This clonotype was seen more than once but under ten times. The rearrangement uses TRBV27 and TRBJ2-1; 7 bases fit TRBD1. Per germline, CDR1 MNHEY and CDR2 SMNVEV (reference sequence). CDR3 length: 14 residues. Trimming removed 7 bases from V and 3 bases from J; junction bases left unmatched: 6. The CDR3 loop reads CASTGTAYYNEQFF. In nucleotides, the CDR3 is TGTGCCAGCACAGGGACAGCTTACTACAATGAGCAGTTCTTC.

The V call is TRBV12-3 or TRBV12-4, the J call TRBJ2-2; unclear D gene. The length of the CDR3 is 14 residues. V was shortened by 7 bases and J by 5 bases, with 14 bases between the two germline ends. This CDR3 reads CASNWGSWTGELFF. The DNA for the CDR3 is TGTGCCAGCAATTGGGGTTCATGGACCGGGGAGCTGTTTTTT.

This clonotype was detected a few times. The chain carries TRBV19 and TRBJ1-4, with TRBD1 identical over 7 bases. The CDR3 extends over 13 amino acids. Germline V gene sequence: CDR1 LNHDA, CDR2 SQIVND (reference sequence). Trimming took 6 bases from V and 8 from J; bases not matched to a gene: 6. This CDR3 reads CASSLGQDEKLFF. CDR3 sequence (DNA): TGTGCCAGTAGCTTAGGACAGGACGAAAAACTGTTTTTT.